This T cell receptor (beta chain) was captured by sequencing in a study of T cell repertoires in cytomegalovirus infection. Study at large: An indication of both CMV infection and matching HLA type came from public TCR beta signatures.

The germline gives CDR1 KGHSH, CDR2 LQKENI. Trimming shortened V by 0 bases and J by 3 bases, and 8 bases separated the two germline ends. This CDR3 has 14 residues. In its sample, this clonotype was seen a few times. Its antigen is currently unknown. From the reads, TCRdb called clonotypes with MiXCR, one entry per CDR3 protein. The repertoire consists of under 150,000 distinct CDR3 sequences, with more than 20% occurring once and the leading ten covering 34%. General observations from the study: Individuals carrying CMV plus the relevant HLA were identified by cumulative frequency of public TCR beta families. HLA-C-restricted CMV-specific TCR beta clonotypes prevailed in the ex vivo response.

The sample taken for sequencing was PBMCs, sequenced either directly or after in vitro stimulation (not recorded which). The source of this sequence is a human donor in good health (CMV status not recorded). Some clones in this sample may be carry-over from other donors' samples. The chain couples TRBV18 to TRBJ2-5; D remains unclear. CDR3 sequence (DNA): TGTGCCAGCTCACCACCGCGGCCCGAAGAGACCCAGTACTTC. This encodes CASSPPRPEETQYF.